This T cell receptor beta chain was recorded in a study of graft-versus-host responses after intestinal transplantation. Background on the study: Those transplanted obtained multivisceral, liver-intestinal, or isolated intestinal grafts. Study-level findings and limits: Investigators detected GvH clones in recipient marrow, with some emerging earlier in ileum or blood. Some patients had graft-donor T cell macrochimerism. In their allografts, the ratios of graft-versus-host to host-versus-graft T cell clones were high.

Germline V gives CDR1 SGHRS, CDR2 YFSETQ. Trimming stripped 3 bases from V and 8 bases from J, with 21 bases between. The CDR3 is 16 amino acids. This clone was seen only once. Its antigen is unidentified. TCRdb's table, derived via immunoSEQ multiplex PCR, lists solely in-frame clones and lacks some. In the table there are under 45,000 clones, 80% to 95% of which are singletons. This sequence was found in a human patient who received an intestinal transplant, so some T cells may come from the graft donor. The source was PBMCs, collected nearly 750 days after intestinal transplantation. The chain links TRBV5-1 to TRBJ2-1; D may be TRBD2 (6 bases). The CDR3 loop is CASSWELATPGDEQFF. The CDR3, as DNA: TGCGCCAGCAGCTGGGAACTAGCCACCCCGGGCGATGAGCAGTTCTTC. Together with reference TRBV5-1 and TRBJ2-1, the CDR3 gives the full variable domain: KAGVTQTPRYLIKTRGQQVTLSCSPISGHRSVSWYQQTPGQGLQFLFEYFSETQRNKGNFPGRFSGRQFSNSRSEMNVSTLELGDSALYLCASSWELATPGDEQFFGPGTRLTVL.